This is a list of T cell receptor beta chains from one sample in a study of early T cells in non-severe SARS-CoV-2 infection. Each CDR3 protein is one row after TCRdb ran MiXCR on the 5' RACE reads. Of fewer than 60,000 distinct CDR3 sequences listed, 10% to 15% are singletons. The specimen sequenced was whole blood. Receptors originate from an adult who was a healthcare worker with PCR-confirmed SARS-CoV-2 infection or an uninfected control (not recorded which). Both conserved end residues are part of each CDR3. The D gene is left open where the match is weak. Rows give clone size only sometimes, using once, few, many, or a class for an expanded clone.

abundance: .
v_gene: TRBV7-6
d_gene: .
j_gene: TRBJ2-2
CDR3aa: CASRPPGGSGELFF
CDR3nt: TGTGCCAGCAGACCACCCGGGGGAAGCGGGGAGCTGTTTTTT

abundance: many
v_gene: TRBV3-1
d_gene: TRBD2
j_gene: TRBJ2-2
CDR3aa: CASSQRTGTSVSGELFF
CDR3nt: TGTGCCAGCAGCCAAAGAACCGGGACTAGCGTTTCCGGGGAGCTGTTTTTT

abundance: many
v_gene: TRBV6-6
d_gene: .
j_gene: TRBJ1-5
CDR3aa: CASSYDGGGNQPQHF
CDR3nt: TGTGCCAGCAGTTATGATGGGGGCGGCAATCAGCCCCAGCATTTT

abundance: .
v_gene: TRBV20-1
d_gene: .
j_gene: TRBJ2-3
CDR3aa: CSVATGIPDTQYF
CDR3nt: TGCAGCGTAGCCACAGGGATCCCAGATACGCAGTATTTT

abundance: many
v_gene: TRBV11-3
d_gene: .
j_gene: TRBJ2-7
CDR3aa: CASSLVTGVAHEQYF
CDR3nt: TGTGCCAGCAGCTTAGTCACGGGCGTTGCCCACGAGCAGTACTTC

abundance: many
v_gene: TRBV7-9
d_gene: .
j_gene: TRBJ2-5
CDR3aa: CASSLEAETQYF
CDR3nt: TGTGCCAGCAGCTTAGAGGCAGAGACCCAGTACTTC

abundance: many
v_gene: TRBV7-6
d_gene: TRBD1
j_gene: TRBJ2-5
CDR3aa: CASRKDRGRGMETQYF
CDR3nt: TGTGCCAGCAGGAAAGACAGGGGGCGCGGGATGGAGACCCAGTACTTC

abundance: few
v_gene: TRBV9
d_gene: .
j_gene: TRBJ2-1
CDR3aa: CASSEFPLPRNEQFF
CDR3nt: TGTGCCAGCAGCGAATTCCCCCTACCACGGAATGAGCAGTTCTTC

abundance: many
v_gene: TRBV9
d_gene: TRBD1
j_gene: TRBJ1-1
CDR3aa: CARNRGWDLGTEAFF
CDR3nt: TGTGCCAGAAACAGGGGTTGGGATTTGGGTACTGAAGCTTTCTTT

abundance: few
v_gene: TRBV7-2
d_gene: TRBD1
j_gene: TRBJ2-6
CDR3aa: CASSQWGQGVDVANVLTF
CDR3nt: TGTGCCAGCAGCCAGTGGGGACAGGGAGTGGATGTTGCCAACGTCCTGACTTTC

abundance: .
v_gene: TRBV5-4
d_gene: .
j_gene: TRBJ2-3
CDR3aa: CASSLGDGIDTQYF
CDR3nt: TGTGCCAGCAGCTTGGGGGACGGGATAGATACGCAGTATTTT

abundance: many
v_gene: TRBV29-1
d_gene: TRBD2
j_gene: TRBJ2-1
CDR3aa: CSVRTSGGNEQFF
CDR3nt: TGCAGCGTCCGGACTAGCGGGGGGAATGAGCAGTTCTTC

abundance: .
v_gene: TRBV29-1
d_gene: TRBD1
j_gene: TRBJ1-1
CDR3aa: CSVGGQGSTEAFF
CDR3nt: TGCAGCGTTGGGGGACAGGGCAGCACTGAAGCTTTCTTT

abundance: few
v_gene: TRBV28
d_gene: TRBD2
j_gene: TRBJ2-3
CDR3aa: CALRGLPTDTQYF
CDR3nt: TGTGCCCTACGGGGACTACCCACAGATACGCAGTATTTT

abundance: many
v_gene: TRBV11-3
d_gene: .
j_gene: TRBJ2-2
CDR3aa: CASSLPWTGTGELFF
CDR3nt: TGTGCCAGCAGCTTGCCTTGGACGGGAACCGGGGAGCTGTTTTTT

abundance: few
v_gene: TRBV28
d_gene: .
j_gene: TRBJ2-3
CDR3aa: CASTGGMGQYF
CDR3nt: TGTGCCAGCACAGGCGGGATGGGGCAGTATTTT

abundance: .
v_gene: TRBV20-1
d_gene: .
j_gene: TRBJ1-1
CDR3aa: CSAEALMGWDTEAFF
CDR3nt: TGCAGTGCTGAGGCATTGATGGGATGGGACACTGAAGCTTTCTTT

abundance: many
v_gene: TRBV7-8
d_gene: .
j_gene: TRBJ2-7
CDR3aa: CASSLDPRGTLYEQYF
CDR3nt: TGTGCCAGCAGCTTAGACCCCCGGGGGACGCTATACGAGCAGTACTTC

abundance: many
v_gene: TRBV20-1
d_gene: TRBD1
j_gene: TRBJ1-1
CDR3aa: CSARTGDTEAFF
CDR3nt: TGCAGTGCTAGGACAGGGGACACTGAAGCTTTCTTT

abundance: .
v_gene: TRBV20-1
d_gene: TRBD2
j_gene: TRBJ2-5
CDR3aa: CSAPRGLAGGRETQYF
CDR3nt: TGCAGTGCCCCGCGGGGACTAGCGGGGGGGCGGGAGACCCAGTACTTC

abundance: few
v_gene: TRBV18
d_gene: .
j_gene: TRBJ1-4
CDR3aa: CASSPRPDEKLFF
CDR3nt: TGTGCCAGCTCACCTCGACCGGATGAAAAACTGTTTTTT

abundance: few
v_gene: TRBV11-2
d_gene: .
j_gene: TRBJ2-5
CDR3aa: CASSSEQSEETQYF
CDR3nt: TGTGCCAGCAGCTCGGAACAGTCGGAAGAGACCCAGTACTTC

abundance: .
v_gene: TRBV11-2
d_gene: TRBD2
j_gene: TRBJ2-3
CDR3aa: CASSLSLAGVTQYF
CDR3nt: TGTGCCAGCAGCTTAAGCCTAGCGGGAGTGACGCAGTATTTT

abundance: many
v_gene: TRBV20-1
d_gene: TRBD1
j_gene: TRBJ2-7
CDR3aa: CSARGQGIKYEQYF
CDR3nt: TGCAGTGCACGGGGACAGGGAATAAAATACGAGCAGTACTTC

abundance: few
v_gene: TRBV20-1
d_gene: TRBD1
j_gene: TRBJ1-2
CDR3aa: CSAYGTAYGYTF
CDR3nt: TGCAGTGCGTACGGGACAGCCTATGGCTACACCTTC

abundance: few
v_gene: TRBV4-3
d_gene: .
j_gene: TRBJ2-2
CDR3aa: CASSQDGGTGELFF
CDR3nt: TGCGCCAGCAGCCAAGATGGCGGCACCGGGGAGCTGTTTTTT

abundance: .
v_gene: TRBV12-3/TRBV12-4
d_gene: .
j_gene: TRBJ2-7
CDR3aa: CASSPGLGEQYF
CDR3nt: TGTGCCAGCAGTCCGGGACTCGGCGAGCAGTACTTC

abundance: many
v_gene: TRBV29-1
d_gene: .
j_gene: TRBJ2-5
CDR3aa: CSVTGPKQETQYF
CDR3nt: TGCAGCGTTACTGGACCAAAACAAGAGACCCAGTACTTC

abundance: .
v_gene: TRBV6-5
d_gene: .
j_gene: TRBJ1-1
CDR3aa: CASKTSRTEAFF
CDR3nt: TGTGCCAGCAAAACAAGCCGGACTGAAGCTTTCTTT

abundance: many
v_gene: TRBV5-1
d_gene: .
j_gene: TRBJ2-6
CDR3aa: CASRPGTGANVLTF
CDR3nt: TGCGCCAGCAGGCCGGGGACTGGGGCCAACGTCCTGACTTTC